Listed here are 14 T cell receptor beta chains from one sample, sequenced in a study of shared clonotypes between healthy human individuals. The data were produced by immunoSEQ multiplex PCR, yet TCRdb's version contains in-frame clones alone and is incomplete. Of roughly 720,000 clones in the sample, 90% were seen once. Source material: memory CD8+ T cells from PBMCs. The subset is: CD45RO+ cells pooled with CCR7-negative TemRA cells. These receptors were collected from a man between 18 and 29 years old in good health. Some clones in this sample may be carry-over from other donors' samples.

The CDR3 sequence is CASSYPVDTQYF. CDR3 nucleotide sequence: TGTGCCAGCAGTTACCCGGTAGATACGCAGTATTTT. The chain employs TRBV6-5 and TRBJ2-3; D remains ambiguous. V was shortened by 2 bases and J by 5 bases, with 5 bases between the two germline ends. CDR3 length: 12 residues. Germline CDR1 reads MNHEY; CDR2 reads SVGAGI.

The count of this clone is one. The chain joins TRBV5-1 to TRBJ2-7, with TRBD1 as a possible D gene (5 bases). V was clipped by 5 bases and J by 6 bases, with 15 bases between them. Germline lookup yields CDR1 SGHRS and CDR2 YFSETQ. The CDR3 is 13 residues long. The CDR3 region is CASSDGRDGEQYF. DNA for the CDR3: TGCGCCAGCAGTGATGGCAGGGATGGCGAGCAGTACTTC.

This clone has more than one count but fewer than ten. The chain employs TRBV9 and TRBJ2-1, with 12 bases fitting TRBD2. V shed 4 bases, J shed 6 bases, and the junction held 5 bases outside the gene matches. Germline CDR1 reads SGDLS; CDR2 reads YYNGEE. The CDR3 contains 15 residues. CDR3 sequence (DNA): TGTGCCAGCAGCCTAGCGGGAGGGCCCATCAATGAGCAGTTCTTC. This translates into CASSLAGGPINEQFF. The variable domain in full, with the rest retrieved from reference TRBV9 and TRBJ2-1, is DSGVTQTPKHLITATGQRVTLRCSPRSGDLSVYWYQQSLDQGLQFLIQYYNGEERAKGNILERFSAQQFPDLHSELNLSSLELGDSALYFCASSLAGGPINEQFFGPGTRLTVL.

The chain has TRBV9 and TRBJ1-4; D remains ambiguous. Trimming stripped 0 bases from V and 5 bases from J, with 11 bases between. The CDR3 spans 15 residues. Germline CDR1 is SGDLS and CDR2 is YYNGEE. CDR3 sequence: CASSVGGEENEKLFF. The DNA of the CDR3 is TGTGCCAGCAGCGTAGGCGGAGAGGAGAATGAAAAACTGTTTTTT.

This sequence joins TRBV6-5 and TRBJ1-4; D may be TRBD1 (5 bases). Per germline, CDR1 MNHEY and CDR2 SVGAGI. The length of the CDR3 is 15 residues. Trimming took off 6 bases at V and 3 bases at J, with 14 bases between the two ends. This CDR3 reads CASSGTGEANEKLFF. The CDR3 region has the DNA TGTGCCAGCAGCGGGACGGGGGAGGCTAATGAAAAACTGTTTTTT.

This chain connects TRBV5-4 to TRBJ1-2; perhaps TRBD1 as D (6 bases). This CDR3 comprises 18 residues. Between the trimmed V and J ends, which lost 5 bases and 6 bases, there was a span of 29 bases. The germline CDR1 and CDR2 sequences are SGHNT and YYREEE (reference sequence). CDR3 nucleotide sequence: TGTGCCAGCAGGCAGGGGATCAAAACCGAAAAGGAAAAAAATGGCTACACCTTC. It encodes CASRQGIKTEKEKNGYTF. The full variable domain, in which reference TRBV5-4 and TRBJ1-2 provide the parts outside the CDR3, is ETGVTQSPTHLIKTRGQQVTLRCSSQSGHNTVSWYQQALGQGPQFIFQYYREEENGRGNFPPRFSGLQFPNYSSELNVNALELDDSALYLCASRQGIKTEKEKNGYTFGSGTRLTVV.

The chain is built from TRBV7-8 and TRBJ2-7, with no clear D. The V end lost 7 bases, the J end lost 2 bases, and 6 bases lay between the germline ends. CDR1 and CDR2 (germline): SGHVS, FQNEAQ. This CDR3 spans 11 amino acids. The CDR3 DNA sequence: TGTGCCAGCAAATTGGCCTACGAGCAGTACTTC. Translation: CASKLAYEQYF. The full variable domain, with the rest looked up from reference TRBV7-8 and TRBJ2-7, is GAGVSQSPRYKVAKRGQDVALRCDPISGHVSLFWYQQALGQGPEFLTYFQNEAQLDKSGLPSDRFFAERPEGSVSTLKIQRTQQEDSAVYLCASKLAYEQYFGPGTRLTVT.

V is TRBV7-2 and J is TRBJ2-7; possible D gene TRBD2, 5 bases. Germline lookup yields CDR1 SGHTA and CDR2 FQGNSA. Trimming took 1 base from V and 6 from J, leaving 10 bases between them. The CDR3 covers 13 residues. The chain's CDR3 is CASSLGGRPEQYF. CDR3 DNA sequence: TGTGCCAGCAGCTTAGGAGGGCGTCCCGAGCAGTACTTC.

This clone appeared a few times. At the DNA level, this CDR3 is encoded by other sequences in the same sample as well. This chain links TRBV19 with TRBJ2-7, with D possibly matching TRBD1 (5 bases). CDR3 length: 12 residues. Germline CDR1 and CDR2: LNHDA and SQIVND (reference sequence). The V end was cut by 1 base, the J end by 6 bases, with 7 bases between. In DNA, the CDR3 is TGTGCCAGTAGTATAGGGGGCTCCGAGCAGTACTTC. It is translated as CASSIGGSEQYF.

The rearrangement uses TRBV9 and TRBJ1-3; D uncertain. Trimming took off 3 bases at V and 2 bases at J, with 18 bases between the two ends. Germline loops: CDR1 SGDLS, CDR2 YYNGEE. The CDR3 totals 17 residues. The CDR3 nucleotides are TGTGCCAGCAGCGAGGGTGGTAGGGCCAGCCCTGGAAACACCATATATTTT. Translated: CASSEGGRASPGNTIYF.

The chain uses TRBV4-1 and TRBJ2-1; 11 nucleotides match TRBD2. This CDR3 spans 16 amino acids. J was trimmed by 6 bases and V by 4 bases; bases with no gene match: 8. Looked up from germline, CDR1 is MGHRA and CDR2 is YSYEKL. CDR3 protein: CASSPPGTSGINEQFF. The CDR3 DNA reads TGCGCCAGCAGCCCCCCCGGGACTAGCGGAATCAATGAGCAGTTCTTC.

The gene calls are TRBV5-8 and TRBJ2-3; D possibly corresponds to TRBD1 (6 bases). Trimming left V 0 bases short and J 2 bases short, with 10 bases between. The germline V gene has CDR1 SGHTS and CDR2 YDEGEE. The CDR3 runs to 15 residues. The CDR3 sequence: CASSLVWTATDTQYF. The CDR3 region has the DNA TGTGCCAGCAGCTTGGTGTGGACAGCCACAGATACGCAGTATTTT.

The chain links TRBV10-3 to TRBJ2-1, with D tentatively TRBD1 (6 bases). Trimming took off 4 bases at V and 2 bases at J, with 12 bases between the two ends. CDR1 is ENHRY, CDR2 SYGVKD, per germline. The CDR3 contains 15 residues. CDR3 sequence (DNA): TGTGCCATCAGTGCGGACAGTATCCCCTACAATGAGCAGTTCTTC. Amino acids: CAISADSIPYNEQFF.

The CDR3 spells CASRPGKGASSYEQYF. The CDR3 region has the DNA TGTGCCAGCAGGCCCGGAAAGGGGGCCAGCTCCTACGAGCAGTACTTC. The rearrangement links TRBV7-9 to TRBJ2-7; 7 positions agree with TRBD1. The CDR3 covers 16 residues. Trimming at V came to 6 bases and at J to 0 bases, leaving 11 bases not matched to a gene. CDR1 and CDR2 from the germline V gene are SEHNR and FQNEAQ (reference sequence). The whole variable domain, filled in from reference TRBV7-9 and TRBJ2-7, reads DTGVSQNPRHKITKRGQNVTFRCDPISEHNRLYWYRQTLGQGPEFLTYFQNEAQLEKSRLLSDRFSAERPKGSFSTLEIQRTEQGDSAMYLCASRPGKGASSYEQYFGPGTRLTVT.